A single sample is the source of the 19 T cell receptor beta chains below, sequenced in a study of molecular identifiers for immune sequencing clone quantification. TCRdb called the PCR reads again in MiXCR, with one record for every CDR3 protein. This sample carries about 640,000 distinct CDR3 sequences, approximately 20% of them seen once, and the ten largest clones take about 0.9%. Sequencing was done on a sample of naive CD8+ T cells from blood, with Jurkat cell RNA spiked in. As for subset: FACS-sorted CD8+CD4-CCR7+CD45RA+ naive T cells. These receptors came from a human donor in good health. Some libraries in this study had Jurkat cell RNA spiked in.

This clonotype was recorded a few times. The chain recombines TRBV6-6 with TRBJ1-5, with D tentatively TRBD1 (5 bases). The CDR3 extends over 14 amino acids. V was cut by 6 bases and J by 5 bases, with 14 bases left in between. The V gene's germline CDR1 is MNHNY and CDR2 SVGAGI (reference sequence). The DNA of the CDR3 is TGTGCCAGCAGATTAGAGGGGTCTTATCAGCCCCAGCATTTT. The encoded protein is CASRLEGSYQPQHF.

This clonotype has a count of ten or more. This sequence joins TRBV30 and TRBJ1-1, with TRBD1 as a possible D gene (5 bases). This CDR3 contains 15 residues. Germline CDR1 reads GTSNPN; CDR2 reads SVGIG (reference sequence). V lost 4 bases and J lost 0, with 15 bases in between. The DNA for the CDR3 is TGTGCCTGGATGGGGGGTACATCGATGAACACTGAAGCTTTCTTT. Translated, it gives CAWMGGTSMNTEAFF. The full variable domain, with the rest looked up from reference TRBV30 and TRBJ1-1, is SQTIHQWPATLVQPVGSPLSLECTVEGTSNPNLYWYRQAAGRGLQLLFYSVGIGQISSEVPQNLSASRPQDRQFILSSKKLLLSDSGFYLCAWMGGTSMNTEAFFGQGTRLTVV.

The V gene is TRBV14, the J gene TRBJ2-7; D unresolved. Trimming pared 4 bases from V and 6 bases from J, leaving 19 bases between. The CDR3 runs 15 residues. From germline, CDR1 is SGHDN and CDR2 FVKESK. DNA for the CDR3: TGTGCCAGCAGCCCTATGGAGAGCCTTGGCGGCGAGCAGTACTTC. Translated, it gives CASSPMESLGGEQYF.

The table lists this clonotype with a few counts. This chain uses TRBV7-2 with TRBJ2-3, with 8 positions matching TRBD2. V lost 2 bases, J lost 10 bases, and 5 bases stayed unmatched. This CDR3 spans 13 amino acids. The germline CDR1 and CDR2 sequences are SGHTA and FQGNSA. The CDR3 here is CASSLSAGESQYF. In DNA, the CDR3 is TGTGCCAGCAGCTTATCAGCGGGAGAATCGCAGTATTTT.

The chain is built from TRBV13 and TRBJ2-3; 9 positions agree with TRBD2. The CDR3 is 14 amino acids. The J segment lost 4 bases and the V segment lost 4 bases, leaving 3 bases of the junction unmatched. Germline V gene sequence: CDR1 PRHDT, CDR2 FYEKMQ (reference sequence). CDR3 amino acids: CASSSRTSADTQYF. CDR3 DNA: TGTGCCAGCAGCTCCAGGACTAGCGCAGATACGCAGTATTTT. Together with reference TRBV13 and TRBJ2-3, the CDR3 gives the full variable domain: AAGVIQSPRHLIKEKRETATLKCYPIPRHDTVYWYQQGPGQDPQFLISFYEKMQSDKGSIPDRFSAQQFSDYHSELNMSSLELGDSALYFCASSSRTSADTQYFGPGTRLTVL.

Many counts were recorded for this clonotype. V and J are TRBV12-3 or TRBV12-4 and TRBJ1-6, with D tentatively TRBD1 (6 bases). Trimming cost V 4 bases and J 6 bases, with 13 bases left between them. CDR3 length: 15 residues. CDR3 protein: CASSSRGLFNSPLHF. As DNA, the CDR3 is TGTGCCAGCAGTTCCAGGGGATTGTTTAATTCACCCCTCCACTTT.

Regarding this clonotype: Given a much more abundant clone one base away, this may be a read error. The chain couples TRBV30 to TRBJ2-7; unclear D gene. CDR1 is GTSNPN and CDR2 is SVGIG in the germline V gene (reference sequence). There are 11 residues in the CDR3. Here the CDR3 reads CTWSEVYEQYF. CDR3 coding DNA: TGTACCTGGAGTGAGGTATACGAGCAGTACTTC.

This clonotype was counted between two and nine times. The J gene is TRBJ1-3, the V gene TRBV5-6; D might be TRBD1 (6 bases). This CDR3 contains 20 residues. Germline V gene data show CDR1 as SGHDT and CDR2 as YYEEEE. V lost 1 base, J lost 0 bases, and 23 bases lay in between. The CDR3: CASSLRSRGHHPYSGNTIYF. CDR3 sequence (DNA): TGTGCCAGCAGCTTGAGGTCCAGGGGCCACCACCCCTACTCTGGAAACACCATATATTTT.

The chain uses TRBV27 and TRBJ2-1; 13 nucleotides match TRBD2. J lost 3 bases, V lost 7 bases, and 12 bases had no gene match. The CDR3 has 18 amino acids. Germline lookup yields CDR1 MNHEY and CDR2 SMNVEV (reference sequence). DNA of the CDR3: TGTGCCAGCACCCATGTACTAGCGGGAGGGCCGCACTACAATGAGCAGTTCTTC. This sequence encodes CASTHVLAGGPHYNEQFF.

This clonotype turned up a few times. V is TRBV10-1 and J is TRBJ1-1, with unresolved D. The CDR3 spans 15 residues. Trimming removed 0 bases from V and 5 bases from J, with 13 bases in between. Looked up from germline, CDR1 is WNHNN and CDR2 is SYGVQD (reference sequence). DNA for the CDR3: TGCGCCAGCAGTGAGTCGAACGGACCGGGAACTGAAGCTTTCTTT. This sequence encodes CASSESNGPGTEAFF.

This clonotype was found many times. The V call is TRBV7-2, the J call TRBJ1-6; D gene unclear. This CDR3 is built from 17 residues. The V end lost 7 bases, the J end lost 0 bases, and 16 bases lay between the germline ends. Germline V gene data show CDR1 as SGHTA and CDR2 as FQGNSA. Written as DNA, the CDR3 is TGTGCCAGCACCCTACTTGGAGGGTTCTCCTATAATTCACCCCTCCACTTT. Translation: CASTLLGGFSYNSPLHF. The entire variable domain, with the rest obtained from reference TRBV7-2 and TRBJ1-6, is as follows: GAGVSQSPSNKVTEKGKDVELRCDPISGHTALYWYRQSLGQGLEFLIYFQGNSAPDKSGLPSDRFSAERTGGSVSTLTIQRTQQEDSAVYLCASTLLGGFSYNSPLHFGNGTRLTVT.

The chain links TRBV24-1 to TRBJ2-7; D not certain. CDR3 size: 14 residues. Looked up from germline, CDR1 is KGHDR and CDR2 is SFDVKD. The germline V and J ends were trimmed by 4 bases and 4 bases, with 13 bases remaining between them. Written as DNA, the CDR3 is TGTGCCACCAGTGACTCCCGCACCTCGTACGAGCAGTACTTC. Protein sequence: CATSDSRTSYEQYF.

The J gene is TRBJ2-3, the V gene TRBV4-3; 9 bases are shared with TRBD1. J lost 3 bases, V lost 2 bases, and 9 bases had no gene match. The length of the CDR3 is 17 residues. Germline V gene data show CDR1 as LGHNA and CDR2 as YSLEER. The DNA for the CDR3 is TGCGCCAGCAGCCAAACCGGGACAGGGTGGTTGACAGATACGCAGTATTTT. Translation gives CASSQTGTGWLTDTQYF.

In the case of this clonotype: It may be a read error: a sequence one base away is much more abundant. The chain recombines TRBV7-9 with TRBJ2-7; the D is unclear. V was cut by 0 bases and J by 0 bases, with 15 bases left in between. Germline lookup yields CDR1 SEHNR and CDR2 FQNEAQ (reference sequence). The CDR3 has 17 amino acids. DNA of the CDR3: TGTGCCAGCAGCTTAGCTCTCAAGACCCCTCCCTCCTACGAGCAGTACTTC. Amino acids: CASSLALKTPPSYEQYF.

The V call is TRBV4-3, the J call TRBJ1-3, with D unclear. This CDR3 comprises 16 residues. CDR1 and CDR2 (germline): LGHNA, YSLEER. Trimming cost V 0 bases and J 0 bases, with 9 bases left between them. The CDR3 bases are TGCGCCAGCAGCCAAGATCTTACGGGCTCTGGAAACACCATATATTTT. Translating it yields CASSQDLTGSGNTIYF.

The chain combines TRBV5-6 with TRBJ2-1, with 11 bases fitting TRBD2. The CDR3 runs to 15 residues. Trimming at V came to 0 bases and at J to 9 bases, leaving 5 bases not matched to a gene. Germline V gives CDR1 SGHDT, CDR2 YYEEEE. The CDR3 nucleotides read TGTGCCAGCAGCTTGGTACTAGCGGGAGACGTTGAGCAGTTCTTC. As protein: CASSLVLAGDVEQFF.

The J gene is TRBJ2-1, the V gene TRBV4-2; 11 bases fit TRBD2. With V trimmed by 0 bases and J by 8 bases, 9 bases remained unmatched. Germline V CDR1 and CDR2: LGHNA, YNFKEQ. The CDR3 is 17 residues long. The CDR3 DNA sequence: TGTGCCAGCAGCCAAGACGCGGTAGCGGGAGGGCCTGATGAGCAGTTCTTC. Translated, it gives CASSQDAVAGGPDEQFF.

Regarding this clonotype: A much larger clone sits a single nucleotide away, making a read error possible. The gene calls are TRBV7-9 and TRBJ2-5, with 7 nucleotides matching TRBD1. From germline, CDR1 is SEHNR and CDR2 FQNEAQ (reference sequence). CDR3 length: 15 amino acids. CDR3 amino acids: CASSGTDGYQETQCF. Here the CDR3 DNA reads TGTGCCAGCAGTGGGACAGATGGCTACCAAGAGACCCAGTGCTTC.

Comment on this clonotype: An end of the junction differs from the germline gene, which may be a read error. V and J are TRBV28 and TRBJ2-7; D might be TRBD2 (6 bases). CDR1 and CDR2 from the germline V gene are MDHEN and SYDVKM. This CDR3 region has 14 residues. CDR3 sequence reads: CASSFMAGINEQCF. CDR3 DNA sequence: TGTGCCAGCAGTTTTATGGCGGGAATCAACGAGCAGTGCTTC.